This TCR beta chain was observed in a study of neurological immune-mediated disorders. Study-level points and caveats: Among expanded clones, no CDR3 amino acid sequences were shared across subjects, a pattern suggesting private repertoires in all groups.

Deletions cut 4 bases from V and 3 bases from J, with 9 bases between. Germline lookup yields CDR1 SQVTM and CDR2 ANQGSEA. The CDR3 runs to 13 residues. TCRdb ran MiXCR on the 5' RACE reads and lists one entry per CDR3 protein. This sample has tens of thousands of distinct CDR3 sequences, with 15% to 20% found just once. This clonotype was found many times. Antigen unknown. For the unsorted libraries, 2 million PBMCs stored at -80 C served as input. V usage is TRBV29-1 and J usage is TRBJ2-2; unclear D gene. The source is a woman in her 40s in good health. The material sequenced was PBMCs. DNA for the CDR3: TGCAGCGTTGGTATCCCCGACACCGGGGAGCTGTTTTTT. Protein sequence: CSVGIPDTGELFF.